These 22 T cell receptor beta chains were all obtained from the same sample, sequenced in a study of T cells in Graves' hyperthyroidism and ophthalmopathy. The source material, RNA transcripts, was used to amplify TCR beta CDR3 regions. First-round RT-PCR of the TCR CDR3 relied on the HTBI primer set. MiXCR, applied by TCRdb to the multiplex PCR reads, yields one record per CDR3 protein. This sample has 600,000 to 700,000 distinct CDR3 sequences; 14% to 15% occur once, and the top ten carry around 4%. The specimen was blood. The receptor source for this set is a woman between 40 and 55 years old with Graves' ophthalmopathy.

As concerns this clonotype: This may stem from a read error, because a much larger clone lies one nucleotide away. V and J are TRBV2 and TRBJ2-2; the D gene is possibly TRBD1 (6 bases). CDR3 length: 14 amino acids. Germline values: CDR1 SNHLY, CDR2 FYNNEI. Trimming stripped 4 bases from V and 4 bases from J, with 10 bases between. The CDR3 DNA reads TGTGCCAGCAGTGTACAGGGCATCACCGGGGAGCTGTTTTTT. Translated: CASSVQGITGELFF.

V gene TRBV7-9 combines with J gene TRBJ2-7, with D unresolved. Germline CDR1 SEHNR, CDR2 FQNEAQ (reference sequence). Deletions cut 0 bases from V and 9 bases from J, with 12 bases between. The CDR3 consists of 13 residues. CDR3 coding DNA: TGTGCCAGCAGCTTAGCGGGCGGCTTGGCGCAGTACTTC. It specifies CASSLAGGLAQYF.

The chain couples TRBV12-3 or TRBV12-4 to TRBJ1-1, with D hard to call. The V and J ends lost 1 base and 3 bases respectively, with 6 bases between them. CDR3 length: 13 residues. The CDR3 spells CASSLGMDTEAFF. CDR3 bases: TGTGCCAGCAGTTTAGGGATGGACACTGAAGCTTTCTTT.

This clonotype was seen more than once but under ten times. The J gene is TRBJ1-3, the V gene TRBV28, with D maybe TRBD1 (5 bases). The germline V gene has CDR1 MDHEN and CDR2 SYDVKM. Between the trimmed V and J ends, which lost 4 bases and 0 bases, there was a span of 10 bases. The CDR3 runs 15 residues. The CDR3 DNA reads as TGTGCCAGCAGTTCTCCAAGGGGCTCTGGAAACACCATATATTTT. Translating gives CASSSPRGSGNTIYF.

This clonotype was seen at least ten times. The CDR3 nucleotides are TGTGCCAGCAGCCTACAACTCGGGGAGAAAAAAGCTTTCTTT. Translating gives CASSLQLGEKKAFF. The chain combines TRBV11-2 with TRBJ1-1; D uncertain. With 5 bases removed from V and 9 bases from J, the gap between germline ends came to 19 bases. From germline, CDR1 is SGHAT and CDR2 FQNNGV. The CDR3 sequence is 14 residues long.

This clonotype was counted at least ten times. The CDR3 protein is CASSSLQGTGGSYEQYF. In DNA, the CDR3 is TGTGCCAGCAGTTCCCTACAGGGGACAGGGGGCTCCTACGAGCAGTACTTC. V gene TRBV27 combines with J gene TRBJ2-7; TRBD1 matches 11 bases. The CDR3 is 17 residues long. In germline, CDR1 is MNHEY, CDR2 SMNVEV (reference sequence). V was pared by 4 bases and J by 0 bases, with 8 bases of the junction left unmatched.

About this clonotype itself: This may stem from a read error, because a much larger clone lies one nucleotide away. The chain carries TRBV28 and TRBJ1-2; no reliable D call. The V gene's germline CDR1 is MDHEN and CDR2 SYDVKM. CDR3 length: 13 residues. The CDR3 DNA sequence: TGTGCCAACAGTTTAATAGGACCGGATGGCTACACCTTC. Translating gives CANSLIGPDGYTF.

This clonotype was observed at least ten times. The rearrangement joins TRBV7-3 to TRBJ2-7; possible D gene TRBD1, 6 bases. Looked up from germline, CDR1 is SGHTA and CDR2 is FQGTGA. The V end lost 2 bases, the J end lost 2 bases, and 13 bases lay between the germline ends. The CDR3 runs to 15 residues. This CDR3 is CASSLGPGDAYEQYF. CDR3 sequence (DNA): TGTGCCAGCAGCTTAGGTCCAGGGGATGCCTACGAGCAGTACTTC.

This clonotype appeared many times. With a much larger clone just one base away, this may be a read error. The chain combines TRBV2 with TRBJ2-5; D gene ambiguous. The CDR3 contains 13 residues. The germline V gene encodes CDR1 SNHLY and CDR2 FYNNEI. CDR3 in amino acids: CASSGIQQEAQYF. In nucleotides, the CDR3 is TGTGCCAGCAGTGGGATCCAGCAAGAGGCCCAGTACTTC.

Notes on this clonotype: One base away lies a much larger clone, so this may be a sequencing read error. This chain uses TRBV4-2 with TRBJ2-2, with D perhaps assigned TRBD1 or TRBD2 (5 bases each). CDR3 length: 16 amino acids. The germline V gene has CDR1 LGHNA and CDR2 YNFKEQ. DNA for the CDR3: TGTACCAGCAGCCCATTCTGGGGAACGGACACCGGGGAGCTTTTTTTT. Protein: CTSSPFWGTDTGELFF.

In this sample, this clonotype turned up many times. The chain employs TRBV9 and TRBJ2-5; D may correspond to TRBD1 or TRBD2 (5 bases each). The V gene lost 0 bases and the J gene lost 4 bases, with 7 bases spanning the gap. The germline gives CDR1 SGDLS, CDR2 YYNGEE. This CDR3 has 13 residues. CDR3 sequence (DNA): TGTGCCAGCAGCGTAGAGGGACGAGAGACCCAGTACTTC. Its translation is CASSVEGRETQYF.

This clonotype was seen repeatedly, ten times or more. The CDR3 DNA reads as TGTGCCAGCAGTTTTGGTCTAGCGGGATCGGCTCGCAAAAGAGATACGCAGTATTTT. It translates to CASSFGLAGSARKRDTQYF. The gene calls are TRBV12-3 or TRBV12-4 and TRBJ2-3; TRBD2 matches at 9 bases. The CDR3 consists of 19 residues. The V segment lost 3 bases and the J segment 5 bases; nucleotides outside the gene matches: 18.

V is TRBV6-5 and J is TRBJ1-1; D uncertain. This CDR3 spans 15 amino acids. Germline assignment: CDR1 MNHEY and CDR2 SVGAGI. V shed 0 bases and J shed 4 bases, with 12 bases lying between them. The CDR3 spells CASSYSGVVGTEAFF. The CDR3 DNA reads as TGTGCCAGCAGTTACTCCGGGGTTGTTGGCACTGAAGCTTTCTTT.

This clonotype has only one observation. The chain has TRBV12-3 or TRBV12-4 and TRBJ1-1, with D tentatively TRBD1 (6 bases). The CDR3 is 13 amino acids. V lost 2 bases and J 4 bases, leaving 8 bases between the germline ends. This CDR3 reads CASSLWGLTEAFF. In DNA, the CDR3 is TGTGCCAGCAGTTTATGGGGGCTCACTGAAGCTTTCTTT.

The rearrangement joins TRBV7-3 to TRBJ2-4; D could derive from TRBD1 or TRBD2 (5 bases each). V was shortened by 2 bases and J by 5 bases, with 10 bases between the two germline ends. The CDR3 runs 14 residues. Germline assignment: CDR1 SGHTA and CDR2 FQGTGA. This CDR3 is CASSLGTYENIQYF. The DNA for the CDR3 is TGTGCCAGCAGCTTAGGGACCTACGAAAACATTCAGTACTTC.

There are many counts of this clonotype. The chain links TRBV28 to TRBJ2-5, with a tentative D call TRBD2 (5 bases). Per germline, CDR1 MDHEN and CDR2 SYDVKM. V lost 4 bases to trimming and J lost 3 bases, with 12 bases between them. The CDR3 totals 14 residues. The CDR3 nucleotides read TGTGCCAGCAGTTGGTTTAGCGAAGAAGAGACCCAGTACTTC. Its protein product is CASSWFSEEETQYF.

The V and J genes are TRBV27 and TRBJ2-7, with 9 nucleotides matching TRBD1. In germline, CDR1 is MNHEY, CDR2 SMNVEV (reference sequence). This CDR3 spans 15 amino acids. J lost 3 bases, V lost 6 bases, and 9 bases had no gene match. DNA of the CDR3: TGTGCCAGCAGCCTTGGACAGGGGCTTGTCTACGAGCAGTACTTC. Translated, it gives CASSLGQGLVYEQYF.

This clonotype appeared many times. The rearrangement uses TRBV2 and TRBJ1-6; D is ambiguous. Between the trimmed V and J ends, which lost 6 bases and 8 bases, there was a span of 11 bases. In germline, CDR1 is SNHLY, CDR2 FYNNEI. The CDR3 has 13 amino acids. The CDR3 loop reads CASSSNVDSPLHF. The CDR3 coding sequence is TGTGCCAGCAGCTCGAACGTGGATTCACCCCTCCACTTT.

This clonotype appeared a few times. This chain connects TRBV7-2 to TRBJ1-1; no definite D call. CDR1 and CDR2 (germline): SGHTA, FQGNSA. The V gene lost 1 base and the J gene lost 4 bases, with 16 bases spanning the gap. This CDR3 spans 16 amino acids. CDR3 DNA sequence: TGTGCCAGCAGCTTAGGGCCAGCCCAAGTTGGCACTGAAGCTTTCTTT. Encoded protein: CASSLGPAQVGTEAFF.

This clonotype has ten or more counts. The V call is TRBV4-3, the J call TRBJ1-1; D not certain. Germline V lookup: CDR1 LGHNA, CDR2 YSLEER. The CDR3 has 11 residues. V was shortened by 1 base and J by 9 bases, with 6 bases between the two germline ends. CDR3 sequence (DNA): TGCGCCAGCAGCCAAGCAGGACAAGCTTTCTTT. Translating it yields CASSQAGQAFF.

This clonotype was seen only a few times. The J gene is TRBJ1-1, the V gene TRBV15; the D gene is possibly TRBD1 (5 bases). The germline V gene has CDR1 LNHNV and CDR2 YYDKDF (reference sequence). With 0 bases removed from V and 6 bases from J, the gap between germline ends came to 14 bases. CDR3 length: 15 amino acids. CDR3 sequence reads: CATSREPTGGAEAFF. The CDR3 DNA is TGTGCCACCAGCAGAGAACCTACGGGGGGGGCTGAAGCTTTCTTT.

This clonotype was found many times. The J gene is TRBJ1-3, the V gene TRBV7-6, with D perhaps TRBD1 (5 bases). The V and J ends lost 4 bases and 0 bases respectively, with 13 bases between them. The CDR3 covers 16 residues. Germline CDR1 and CDR2: SGHVS and FNYEAQ. DNA of the CDR3: TGTGCCAGCAGCTCCGGGACGCCACTCTCTGGAAACACCATATATTTT. Its protein is CASSSGTPLSGNTIYF. The full variable domain, completed using reference TRBV7-6 and TRBJ1-3, is GAGVSQSPRYKVTKRGQDVALRCDPISGHVSLYWYRQALGQGPEFLTYFNYEAQQDKSGLPNDRFSAERPEGSISTLTIQRTEQRDSAMYRCASSSGTPLSGNTIYFGEGSWLTVV.